A single sample gave rise to the 17 T cell receptor beta chains below, sequenced in a study of T cell changes during pregnancy in multiple sclerosis (dated by TCRdb to about 2019). Library generation was performed with the immunoSEQ multiplex PCR assay. The clones in this table, taken by TCRdb from immuneACCESS, are in-frame only. Not every clone is retained; where verified, under half of the shortfall comes from an unresolved V gene, and the cause of the rest is unknown. Here the sample has about 62,000 clones; under 95% occur a single time. Jointly, the top ten make up around 3% of the sample. The starting material was CD8+ T cells from peripheral blood mononuclear cells, obtained in the second trimester of pregnancy. All receptors come from a female donor with multiple sclerosis, enrolled in a pregnancy study.

As regards this clone: This is likely a read error, given that the CDR3 carries no conserved phenylalanine or tryptophan at its end. The DNA is omitted, as the CDR3 cannot be located on it reliably, and the CDR3 follows TCRdb's listing. This chain uses TRBV7-2 with TRBJ2-3; the table names TRBD2, a call not compared with the DNA. Inclusive of both ends, the CDR3 amounts to 13 amino acids. Per germline, CDR1 SGHTA and CDR2 FQGNSA. The CDR3 sequence is CASSLEGGGPLFD.

V is TRBV27 and J is TRBJ1-1; 9 nucleotides agree with TRBD1. CDR3 length: 14 amino acids. Germline values: CDR1 MNHEY, CDR2 SMNVEV (reference sequence). After removal of 6 bases from V and 5 bases from J, the junction contained 7 bases not matched to a gene. CDR3 residues: CASSLTGGGTEAFF. The CDR3 region has the DNA TGTGCCAGCAGCCTGACAGGGGGAGGGACTGAAGCTTTCTTT.

This rearrangement joins TRBV7-8 to TRBJ1-1; D call uncertain. V dropped 4 bases and J dropped 0 bases, with 18 bases sitting between them. CDR1 is SGHVS, CDR2 FQNEAQ, per germline. The CDR3 sequence is 17 residues long. CDR3 in amino acids: CASSSEASLYMNTEAFF. The CDR3 bases are TGTGCCAGCAGCTCCGAGGCGTCCCTATACATGAACACTGAAGCTTTCTTT.

V usage is TRBV7-6 and J usage is TRBJ1-1; D is perhaps TRBD1 (5 bases). V lost 5 bases and J lost 0, with 19 bases in between. CDR3 length: 17 residues. The germline gives CDR1 SGHVS, CDR2 FNYEAQ. The CDR3 loop is CASSVVQLGAMNTEAFF. The CDR3 bases are TGTGCCAGCAGCGTTGTCCAATTAGGGGCCATGAACACTGAAGCTTTCTTT.

The chain links TRBV6-4 to TRBJ1-1, with D hard to call. This CDR3 contains 14 residues. CDR1 is MRHNA and CDR2 is SNTAGT in the germline V gene. The V and J ends lost 3 bases and 1 base respectively, with 9 bases between them. Here the CDR3 reads CASSEDGENTEAFF. CDR3 nucleotide sequence: TGTGCCAGCAGTGAAGACGGGGAGAACACTGAAGCTTTCTTT.

The rearrangement links TRBV29-1 to TRBJ2-1, with a tentative D call TRBD2 (5 bases). Germline lookup yields CDR1 SQVTM and CDR2 ANQGSEA. Between the trimmed V and J ends, which lost 4 bases and 7 bases, there was a span of 14 bases. The CDR3 sequence is 13 residues long. CDR3 coding DNA: TGCAGCGTTGGTCTGCCCACGGGGAATGAGCAGTTCTTC. The encoded protein is CSVGLPTGNEQFF.

This chain links TRBV29-1 with TRBJ1-3; no clear D. CDR3 size: 15 residues. CDR1 SQVTM and CDR2 ANQGSEA come from the germline V gene. Trimming pared 0 bases from V and 5 bases from J, leaving 14 bases between. CDR3 DNA: TGCAGCGTTGAAGAACTGCCCAGGTGTCGAAACACCATATATTTT. This encodes CSVEELPRCRNTIYF.

J is TRBJ2-7 and V is TRBV28; the match to TRBD1 covers 12 bases. Trimming removed 5 bases from V and 5 bases from J; junction bases left unmatched: 4. CDR1 and CDR2 from the germline V gene are MDHEN and SYDVKM. This CDR3 contains 14 residues. The CDR3 DNA reads TGTGCCAGCAGTGGGGACAGGGGGCTAAACGAGCAGTACTTC. Its protein product is CASSGDRGLNEQYF.

The chain is built from TRBV4-1 and TRBJ2-7, with D possibly matching TRBD1 (6 bases). Trimming pared 0 bases from V and 9 bases from J, leaving 9 bases between. The germline V gene has CDR1 MGHRA and CDR2 YSYEKL. There are 12 residues in the CDR3. The CDR3, as DNA: TGCGCCAGCAGCCAAGATCGAGGGGGGCAGTACTTC. It yields the protein CASSQDRGGQYF.

The rearrangement links TRBV7-9 to TRBJ2-3, with TRBD1 as a possible D gene (6 bases). The CDR3 is 13 residues long. CDR1 is SEHNR, CDR2 FQNEAQ, per germline (reference sequence). V lost 1 base, J lost 6 bases, and 8 bases lay in between. In DNA form, the CDR3 reads TGTGCCAGCAGCTTAGTTGACAGGGATACGCAGTATTTT. Translation gives CASSLVDRDTQYF.

As for this clone: The same CDR3 can be traced to other DNA sequences in this sample. This rearrangement joins TRBV19 to TRBJ2-7, with TRBD1 matching over 8 bases. V lost 5 bases to trimming and J lost 2 bases; unmatched junction nucleotides: 5. The germline gives CDR1 LNHDA, CDR2 SQIVND (reference sequence). The CDR3 is 14 residues long. The CDR3 DNA follows: TGTGCCAGTAGTCCATCGACAGGGGCCTACGAGCAGTACTTC. It specifies CASSPSTGAYEQYF.

The chain employs TRBV6-1 and TRBJ2-1; 9 bases are shared with TRBD1. Germline assignment: CDR1 MNHNS and CDR2 SASEGT. The junction had 6 bases not matched to a gene; V was cut back by 0 bases and J by 3 bases. The CDR3 extends over 17 amino acids. CDR3 sequence reads: CASSEAGQGTGYNEQFF. Written as DNA, the CDR3 is TGTGCCAGCAGTGAAGCAGGACAGGGGACCGGCTACAATGAGCAGTTCTTC.

V and J are TRBV19 and TRBJ1-1, with 10 positions matching TRBD1. The ends lost 4 bases at V and 7 bases at J; junction bases unmatched: 3. From germline, CDR1 is LNHDA and CDR2 SQIVND (reference sequence). The CDR3 sequence is 13 residues long. The CDR3: CASSTGTGVEAFF. In nucleotides, the CDR3 is TGTGCCAGTAGTACTGGGACAGGGGTTGAAGCTTTCTTT.

The chain combines TRBV14 with TRBJ2-3, with 14 bases that match TRBD2. The V gene's germline CDR1 is SGHDN and CDR2 FVKESK. The CDR3 extends over 14 amino acids. After removal of 4 bases from V and 14 bases from J, the junction contained 8 bases not matched to a gene. CDR3 nucleotide sequence: TGTGCCAGCAGCCCCGGACTAGCGGGAGGCTCCGCGTATTTT. This encodes CASSPGLAGGSAYF.

V is TRBV6-1 and J is TRBJ2-1; 7 bases are a match to TRBD2. There are 15 residues in the CDR3. The germline V gene encodes CDR1 MNHNS and CDR2 SASEGT. The V and J ends lost 5 bases and 5 bases, in that order; junction bases with no gene match: 9. The CDR3 bases are TGTGCCAGCAGTACCCGGGAGGCAAGAAACAATGAGCAGTTCTTC. Its translation: CASSTREARNNEQFF.

This chain links TRBV27 with TRBJ2-7, with TRBD1 as a possible D gene (6 bases). Germline V CDR1 and CDR2: MNHEY, SMNVEV (reference sequence). The V and J ends lost 2 bases and 7 bases respectively, with 15 bases between them. The CDR3 covers 14 residues. As DNA, the CDR3 is TGTGCCAGCAGTTTAGGGACATCTCTTGGGGAGCAGTACTTC. Its protein product is CASSLGTSLGEQYF.

This sequence joins TRBV28 and TRBJ2-2, with TRBD2 matching 7 bases. CDR3 length equals 15 residues. The ends lost 5 bases at V and 5 bases at J; junction bases unmatched: 8. Germline V gene sequence: CDR1 MDHEN, CDR2 SYDVKM. The CDR3 nucleotides are TGTGCCAGCAGTCCAGCGGGGACGGCTACCGGGGAGCTGTTTTTT. Translated, it gives CASSPAGTATGELFF.